Listed here are 10 T cell receptor beta chains from one sample, sequenced in a study of PD-L1 blockade in urothelial cancer. TCRdb keeps only in-frame clones here, not all; method: immunoSEQ multiplex PCR. The sample yields approximately 45,000 clones, 75% to 90% seen once. Described time point: pretreatment peripheral blood. The material sequenced was PBMCs, taken around atezolizumab (anti-PD-L1) treatment. These receptors were collected from a man in his forties or fifties with urothelial cancer.

Turning to this clone: A read error may account for a junction end that differs from germline. The rearrangement joins TRBV7-7 to TRBJ2-5; D is unclear. This CDR3 is 15 amino acids long. CDR1 is SSHAT, CDR2 FNYEAQ, per germline (reference sequence). The CDR3 DNA sequence: TGTGCTAGCAGCTCCGGCCCTGGGCTCCAAGAGACCCAGTACTTC. Amino acid sequence: CASSSGPGLQETQYF.

V gene TRBV9 combines with J gene TRBJ1-2, with D possibly TRBD1 on 6 matching bases. CDR1 SGDLS and CDR2 YYNGEE come from the germline V gene. This CDR3 comprises 13 residues. Trimming took off 0 bases at V and 6 bases at J, with 9 bases between the two ends. CDR3 DNA: TGTGCCAGCAGCGTAGCAGGGGAGAATGGCTACACCTTC. Translated, it gives CASSVAGENGYTF.

The chain links TRBV11-2 to TRBJ2-7; D perhaps matches TRBD1 (5 bases). The CDR3 covers 15 residues. V lost 1 base and J 1 base, leaving 11 bases between the germline ends. The V gene's germline CDR1 is SGHAT and CDR2 FQNNGV. CDR3 in amino acids: CASSLAQGRSYEQYF. The CDR3 DNA sequence: TGTGCCAGCAGCTTAGCGCAGGGCCGGTCCTACGAGCAGTACTTC.

In its sample, this clone was seen a few times. V and J are TRBV30 and TRBJ2-1, with 9 positions matching TRBD2. J lost 3 bases, V lost 0 bases, and 3 bases had no gene match. Per germline, CDR1 GTSNPN and CDR2 SVGIG (reference sequence). The CDR3 spans 15 residues. CDR3 loop: CAWSVPSGDYNEQFF. CDR3 nucleotide sequence: TGTGCCTGGAGTGTACCTAGCGGGGACTACAATGAGCAGTTCTTC. Using reference TRBV30 and TRBJ2-1 for the parts outside the CDR3, the full variable domain is SQTIHQWPATLVQPVGSPLSLECTVEGTSNPNLYWYRQAAGRGLQLLFYSVGIGQISSEVPQNLSASRPQDRQFILSSKKLLLSDSGFYLCAWSVPSGDYNEQFFGPGTRLTVL.

A note on this clone: The sample carries other DNA sequences with the same CDR3. As DNA, the CDR3 is TGCGCCAGCAGCTTGGGTCAGATCTATGGCTACACCTTC. Protein: CASSLGQIYGYTF. This rearrangement joins TRBV5-1 to TRBJ1-2; D is unclear. The V end lost 0 bases, the J end lost 4 bases, and 7 bases lay between the germline ends. The germline V gene encodes CDR1 SGHRS and CDR2 YFSETQ. This CDR3 comprises 13 residues.

This chain joins TRBV7-9 and TRBJ2-5; TRBD2 aligns across 7 bases. Germline V lookup: CDR1 SEHNR, CDR2 FQNEAQ (reference sequence). Trimming at V came to 2 bases and at J to 7 bases, leaving 10 bases not matched to a gene. CDR3 size: 15 residues. This CDR3 is CASSLSAGRAGTQYF. CDR3 nucleotides: TGTGCCAGCAGCTTATCAGCGGGACGGGCAGGGACCCAGTACTTC.

This chain uses TRBV4-1 with TRBJ2-6; D is unclear. The CDR3 sequence is 18 residues long. Germline CDR1 reads MGHRA; CDR2 reads YSYEKL. V lost 1 base, J lost 2 bases, and 15 bases lay in between. This chain's CDR3 is CASSQVLSAAAGANVLTF. The CDR3 DNA sequence: TGCGCCAGCAGCCAAGTTTTAAGTGCGGCAGCTGGGGCCAACGTCCTGACTTTC.

Only a few counts were recorded for this clone. The V gene is TRBV7-8, the J gene TRBJ1-1; D is possibly TRBD1 (5 bases). The CDR3 has 13 residues. V shed 5 bases and J shed 4 bases, with 11 bases lying between them. CDR1 is SGHVS and CDR2 is FQNEAQ in the germline V gene. CDR3 nucleotides: TGTGCCAGCAGCCTTAGCGGGGCCACTGAAGCTTTCTTT. Residues: CASSLSGATEAFF.

The rearrangement links TRBV5-5 to TRBJ2-1; 8 bases match TRBD1. V dropped 4 bases and J dropped 9; count of bases not matched to a gene: 9. Germline CDR1 reads SGHKS; CDR2 reads YYEKEE (reference sequence). CDR3 length: 14 residues. The CDR3 loop reads CASSPGQGKAEQFF. The CDR3 nucleotides read TGTGCCAGCAGCCCAGGACAGGGAAAAGCTGAGCAGTTCTTC. The entire variable domain, with the rest obtained from reference TRBV5-5 and TRBJ2-1, is as follows: DAGVTQSPTHLIKTRGQQVTLRCSPISGHKSVSWYQQVLGQGPQFIFQYYEKEERGRGNFPDRFSARQFPNYSSELNVNALLLGDSALYLCASSPGQGKAEQFFGPGTRLTVL.

The chain joins TRBV6-1 to TRBJ2-3, with TRBD2 matching 11 bases. Germline trimming cut 4 bases from V and 0 bases from J; bases unmatched to any gene: 9. Germline CDR1 reads MNHNS; CDR2 reads SASEGT. This CDR3 has 18 residues. Here the CDR3 DNA reads TGTGCCAGCAGTGTCACCCCGGGGACTAGCGGAAGCACAGATACGCAGTATTTT. It codes for CASSVTPGTSGSTDTQYF.